The 18 T cell receptor beta chains reported below all come from one sample, sequenced in a study of blood T cell repertoires in COVID-19. TCRdb's copy holds only in-frame clones and misses some; the assay was immunoSEQ multiplex PCR. The sample includes hundreds of thousands of clones, around 87% seen only once; the top ten take approximately 1.6%. The sequenced material came from PBMCs or T cells enriched from blood (not recorded which). The source of these receptors is a woman aged 50 to 60 who had recovered from COVID-19.

The chain joins TRBV5-4 to TRBJ2-5; D possibly corresponds to TRBD1 (5 bases). V was clipped by 1 base and J by 6 bases, with 13 bases between them. Germline loops: CDR1 SGHNT, CDR2 YYREEE (reference sequence). The CDR3 is 14 amino acids. The CDR3 bases are TGTGCCAGCAGCTTGTGGGGCCCAGGCCAGACCCAGTACTTC. Translating it yields CASSLWGPGQTQYF.

The chain uses TRBV19 and TRBJ1-2; 7 bases align to TRBD1. The CDR3 is 14 residues long. Looked up from germline, CDR1 is LNHDA and CDR2 is SQIVND (reference sequence). V trimming: 2 bases; J trimming: 2 bases; junction bases outside the gene matches: 2. The CDR3 spells CASSIQGENYGYTF. Here the CDR3 DNA reads TGTGCCAGTAGTATACAGGGGGAGAACTATGGCTACACCTTC.

The rearrangement uses TRBV3-1 (or the pseudogene TRBV3-2) and TRBJ2-3; 9 bases match TRBD2. Germline values: CDR1 LGHDT, CDR2 YNNKEL (reference sequence). Trimming at V came to 6 bases and at J to 0 bases, leaving 4 bases not matched to a gene. The CDR3 is made up of 15 amino acids. CDR3 nucleotides: TGTGCCAGCAGGTCTACTAGCGGGAGCACAGATACGCAGTATTTT. As protein: CASRSTSGSTDTQYF.

The chain couples TRBV29-1 to TRBJ1-2, with D possibly being TRBD1 (5 bases). Germline V CDR1 and CDR2: SQVTM, ANQGSEA. The CDR3 loop spans 12 amino acids. The V gene lost 3 bases and the J gene lost 6 bases, with 11 bases spanning the gap. The DNA of the CDR3 is TGCAGCGTTGACGGGCCAGGGAATGGCTACACCTTC. Its protein is CSVDGPGNGYTF.

This rearrangement joins TRBV7-8 to TRBJ1-5; D gene uncertain. CDR3 size: 12 residues. Germline values: CDR1 SGHVS, CDR2 FQNEAQ. Trimming took 1 base from V and 6 from J, leaving 4 bases between them. CDR3 sequence (DNA): TGTGCCAGCAGCTTAGTCTCTCAGCCCCAGCATTTT. This translates into CASSLVSQPQHF.

Written as DNA, the CDR3 is TGTGCCAGCAGTGACTCTAGCGGGAGTTACAATGAGCAGTTCTTC. Residues: CASSDSSGSYNEQFF. This chain joins TRBV6-4 and TRBJ2-1; 9 positions match TRBD2. The V gene's germline CDR1 is MRHNA and CDR2 SNTAGT. The CDR3 length is 15 residues. The V and J ends lost 0 bases and 4 bases, in that order; junction bases with no gene match: 1.

The rearrangement uses TRBV19 and TRBJ2-1, with TRBD2 matching 7 bases. Germline loops: CDR1 LNHDA, CDR2 SQIVND (reference sequence). This CDR3 has 15 amino acids. The trim removed 3 bases at V and 1 base at J, leaving 3 bases unmatched. CDR3 residues: CASSMGGSSYNEQFF. The CDR3 DNA is TGTGCCAGTAGTATGGGCGGGAGTTCCTACAATGAGCAGTTCTTC. Looking up the rest from reference TRBV19 and TRBJ2-1 gives the full variable domain: DGGITQSPKYLFRKEGQNVTLSCEQNLNHDAMYWYRQDPGQGLRLIYYSQIVNDFQKGDIAEGYSVSREKKESFPLTVTSAQKNPTAFYLCASSMGGSSYNEQFFGPGTRLTVL.

The chain uses TRBV10-3 and TRBJ2-2; 11 bases match TRBD2. CDR1 and CDR2 (germline): ENHRY, SYGVKD. The CDR3 consists of 15 residues. The J segment lost 4 bases and the V segment lost 6 bases, leaving 4 bases of the junction unmatched. The CDR3 spells CAISATSGSTGELFF. CDR3 in DNA: TGTGCCATCAGCGCCACTAGCGGGAGCACCGGGGAGCTGTTTTTT.

V usage is TRBV9 and J usage is TRBJ1-2; TRBD1 matches 11 bases. Germline lookup yields CDR1 SGDLS and CDR2 YYNGEE. V shed 4 bases, J shed 8 bases, and the junction held 10 bases outside the gene matches. The CDR3 is 15 residues long. CDR3 amino acids: CASSLPGQGAIGYTF. The CDR3 coding sequence is TGTGCCAGCAGCCTACCCGGACAGGGGGCCATAGGCTACACCTTC.

The chain recombines TRBV11-2 with TRBJ2-7; possibly TRBD2 for D (6 bases). The germline V gene has CDR1 SGHAT and CDR2 FQNNGV. Trimming stripped 3 bases from V and 6 bases from J, with 12 bases between. The length of the CDR3 is 13 residues. For the CDR3, the DNA is TGTGCCAGCAGCTTGGGGGGAAAGGCCGAGCAGTACTTC. Amino acids: CASSLGGKAEQYF. The full variable domain, in which reference TRBV11-2 and TRBJ2-7 provide the parts outside the CDR3, is EAGVAQSPRYKIIEKRQSVAFWCNPISGHATLYWYQQILGQGPKLLIQFQNNGVVDDSQLPKDRFSAERLKGVDSTLKIQPAKLEDSAVYLCASSLGGKAEQYFGPGTRLTVT.

This CDR3 is CASSLYGTGVSGNQPQHF. CDR3 nucleotides: TGTGCCAGCAGTTTATACGGGACAGGGGTGAGTGGCAATCAGCCCCAGCATTTT. J is TRBJ1-5 and V is TRBV27; 10 bases line up with TRBD1. There are 18 residues in the CDR3. J gave up 2 bases and V 1 base, and 8 bases lay outside the gene matches. The germline V gene encodes CDR1 MNHEY and CDR2 SMNVEV (reference sequence).

This clone was counted a few times. The rearrangement links TRBV2 to TRBJ2-1, with 9 positions matching TRBD2. With V trimmed by 6 bases and J by 12 bases, 12 bases remained unmatched. Germline lookup yields CDR1 SNHLY and CDR2 FYNNEI. The CDR3 is made up of 14 amino acids. CDR3 amino acids: CASRPGLARSGQFF. DNA of the CDR3: TGTGCCAGCAGACCGGGACTAGCACGAAGTGGGCAGTTCTTC.

The chain links TRBV30 to TRBJ1-2, with TRBD1 matching over 11 bases. J was trimmed by 8 bases and V by 2 bases; bases with no gene match: 7. This CDR3 is 14 amino acids long. Germline assignment: CDR1 GTSNPN and CDR2 SVGIG (reference sequence). The CDR3 loop reads CAWSWDRGSEGYTF. The CDR3 DNA follows: TGTGCCTGGAGTTGGGACAGGGGGTCTGAAGGCTACACCTTC.

The rearrangement joins TRBV6-5 to TRBJ1-2; the D gene is possibly TRBD1 (5 bases). This CDR3 has 14 residues. Germline assignment: CDR1 MNHEY and CDR2 SVGAGI. The germline V and J ends were trimmed by 10 bases and 0 bases, with 15 bases remaining between them. As DNA, the CDR3 is TGTGCCACCGCGCGGGGGGTTGCTAACTATGGCTACACCTTC. It encodes CATARGVANYGYTF.

This clone was seen only a few times. CDR3 sequence (DNA): TGTGCCTGGAGTGTACCCCGCGGACTAGCGGCCTGGGAGCAGTACTTC. Translating it yields CAWSVPRGLAAWEQYF. This chain connects TRBV30 to TRBJ2-7; TRBD2 matches at 10 bases. Germline CDR1 is GTSNPN and CDR2 is SVGIG (reference sequence). V shed 0 bases, J shed 7 bases, and the junction held 12 bases outside the gene matches. This CDR3 is 16 amino acids long.

This clone was counted a few times. V gene TRBV10-3 combines with J gene TRBJ1-6, with 8 bases fitting TRBD1. The CDR3 extends over 15 amino acids. Per the germline V gene, CDR1 is ENHRY and CDR2 is SYGVKD. With 1 base clipped from V and 7 bases from J, the junction kept 3 bases outside the gene matches. The CDR3: CAISEWTGNNSPLHF. CDR3 coding DNA: TGTGCCATCAGTGAGTGGACAGGGAACAATTCACCCCTCCACTTT.

V usage is TRBV28 and J usage is TRBJ2-7; D is possibly TRBD1 (5 bases). CDR3 length: 13 amino acids. The V end was cut by 10 bases, the J end by 2 bases, with 15 bases between. Germline CDR1 reads MDHEN; CDR2 reads SYDVKM. As DNA, the CDR3 is TGTGCCACTTCAGGGTCCCCAGCCTACGAGCAGTACTTC. This encodes CATSGSPAYEQYF.

The CDR3 DNA sequence: TGTGCCAGCAGCCTGGGACAGACAAACGAGCAGTACTTC. Protein sequence: CASSLGQTNEQYF. This sequence joins TRBV5-5 and TRBJ2-7; 7 bases align to TRBD1. Germline trimming cut 4 bases from V and 5 bases from J; bases unmatched to any gene: 6. Germline CDR1 is SGHKS and CDR2 is YYEKEE (reference sequence). This CDR3 comprises 13 residues.